These 21 T cell receptor beta chains originate from one sample sequenced in a study of T cells expressing NK-cell markers. TCRdb reanalyzed the 5' RACE reads, giving one entry per CDR3 protein sequence and no DNA. The repertoire table contains roughly 180,000 distinct CDR3 sequences. The sample was blood T cells: a sorted CD56 or NKG2C T cell subset, CD4+ or CD8+ T cells, or bulk PBMC T cells (not recorded which). The receptors come from a man aged 18 to 69 in good health.

This chain connects TRBV3-1 to TRBJ2-7; checking the TCRdb D call of TRBD1 is not possible without DNA. The CDR3 contains 13 residues. In germline, CDR1 is LGHDT, CDR2 YNNKEL (reference sequence). The chain's CDR3 is CASSLGGVGEQYF.

The chain links TRBV7-2 to TRBJ2-3; TCRdb calls TRBD2, which cannot be checked without DNA. Per the germline V gene, CDR1 is SGHTA and CDR2 is FQGNSA. The CDR3 length is 13 residues. The CDR3 here is CASSWAPEDTQYF.

The rearrangement links TRBV5-1 to TRBJ2-5; lacking DNA, the TRBD2 call made by TCRdb goes unchecked. From germline, CDR1 is SGHRS and CDR2 YFSETQ. This CDR3 spans 17 amino acids. The CDR3 spells CASSVAGARAGQETQYF.

CDR3 sequence reads: CASRSGTVVEKLFF. This sequence joins TRBV19 and TRBJ1-4; the D gene TCRdb calls, TRBD1, cannot be checked with no DNA. Germline loops: CDR1 LNHDA, CDR2 SQIVND (reference sequence). The CDR3 is 14 amino acids.

The chain combines TRBV21-1 with TRBJ2-3; TCRdb returns TRBD1, unconfirmable since there is no DNA. TRBV21-1 is assigned pseudogene status. The CDR3 runs 14 residues. CDR3 sequence reads: CASSPRQGTDTQYF.

The chain recombines TRBV6-5 with TRBJ1-5. The CDR3 has 15 residues. In germline, CDR1 is MNHEY, CDR2 SVGAGI. The CDR3: CASSYEWGSNQPQHF.

The chain has TRBV27 and TRBJ2-1. The CDR3 runs to 13 residues. Germline assignment: CDR1 MNHEY and CDR2 SMNVEV (reference sequence). CDR3 amino acids: CASSLSLHNEQFF.

The rearrangement links TRBV4-2 to TRBJ2-3; TCRdb picks TRBD2, but there is no DNA to check that call. Germline CDR1 LGHNA, CDR2 YNFKEQ. The CDR3 runs 16 residues. The chain's CDR3 is CASSQWAQERADTQYF.

This chain joins TRBV27 and TRBJ2-2; as DNA is missing, the TRBD2 call by TCRdb cannot be tested. Germline-derived CDR1 and CDR2 are MNHEY and SMNVEV (reference sequence). The CDR3 contains 18 residues. The CDR3: CASSLLPSGGRDTGELFF.

V and J are TRBV5-1 and TRBJ2-5; the D call of TRBD2 rests on TCRdb alone, since no DNA is present to check it. This CDR3 has 17 residues. Germline lookup yields CDR1 SGHRS and CDR2 YFSETQ. CDR3 protein: CASSPHGTSGGEETQYF.

The V gene is TRBV6-1, the J gene TRBJ1-5; TCRdb gives TRBD1 as the D gene, but with no DNA this cannot be confirmed. The CDR3 length is 15 residues. The V gene's germline CDR1 is MNHNS and CDR2 SASEGT. The CDR3 reads CASSEAGTDNQPQHF.

The J gene is TRBJ2-1, the V gene TRBV30; with no DNA, the TCRdb D assignment of TRBD2 cannot be verified. The CDR3 is 14 residues long. Germline CDR1 is GTSNPN and CDR2 is SVGIG (reference sequence). CDR3 protein: CAWSRGWASNEQFF.

The rearrangement joins TRBV5-1 to TRBJ2-1; TCRdb lists TRBD2, though no DNA is available to test this call. This CDR3 spans 14 amino acids. The germline V gene encodes CDR1 SGHRS and CDR2 YFSETQ. The CDR3 spells CASFSDKSYNEQFF.

The chain carries TRBV7-3 and TRBJ2-1; TCRdb outputs TRBD2, but without DNA this stays unchecked. The germline V gene has CDR1 SGHTA and CDR2 FQGTGA. CDR3 size: 16 residues. The CDR3 sequence is CASSLNGLAGSNEQFF.

V usage is TRBV20-1 and J usage is TRBJ1-1; TCRdb's D call of TRBD1 is untestable without DNA. This CDR3 has 13 amino acids. Germline V gives CDR1 DFQATT, CDR2 SNEGSKA (reference sequence). The CDR3 is CSASETGEAWAFF.

The V call is TRBV5-4, the J call TRBJ2-3; as DNA is missing, the TRBD1 call by TCRdb cannot be tested. Germline values: CDR1 SGHNT, CDR2 YYREEE (reference sequence). The length of the CDR3 is 15 residues. The CDR3 here is CASSLRYGATDTQYF.

This chain connects TRBV7-6 to TRBJ1-5; TCRdb selects TRBD1, and the lack of DNA leaves this call unchecked. This CDR3 has 17 residues. Looked up from germline, CDR1 is SGHVS and CDR2 is FNYEAQ. The CDR3 sequence is CASSLGDTFVTDQPQHF.

This sequence joins TRBV29-1 and TRBJ1-1; TCRdb's D call of TRBD1 is untestable without DNA. The CDR3 has 14 amino acids. CDR1 is SQVTM, CDR2 ANQGSEA, per germline. CDR3 amino acids: CSVGDRRRDTEAFF.

The chain employs TRBV12-3 or TRBV12-4 and TRBJ2-4; TCRdb lists TRBD1, though no DNA is available to test this call. The CDR3 consists of 14 residues. The CDR3 is CASSLGTGVDIQYF.

This sequence joins TRBV28 and TRBJ1-4. The CDR3 has 14 residues. CDR1 and CDR2 from the germline V gene are MDHEN and SYDVKM. CDR3 loop: CASSTTGLYEKLFF.

The CDR3 here is CASSSEFEKLFF. The rearrangement joins TRBV28 to TRBJ1-4. This CDR3 comprises 12 residues. The germline V gene encodes CDR1 MDHEN and CDR2 SYDVKM.